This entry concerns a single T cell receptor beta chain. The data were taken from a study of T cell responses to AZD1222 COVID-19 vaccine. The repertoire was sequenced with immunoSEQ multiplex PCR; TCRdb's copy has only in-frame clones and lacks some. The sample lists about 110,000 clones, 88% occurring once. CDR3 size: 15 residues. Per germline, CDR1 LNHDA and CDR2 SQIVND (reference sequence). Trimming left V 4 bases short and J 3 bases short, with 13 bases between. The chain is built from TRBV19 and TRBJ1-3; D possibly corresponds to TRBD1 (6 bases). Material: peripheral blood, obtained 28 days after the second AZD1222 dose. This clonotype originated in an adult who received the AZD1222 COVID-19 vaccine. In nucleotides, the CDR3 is TGTGCCAGTAGTAACAGGGTGGTTGATGGAAACACCATATATTTT. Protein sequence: CASSNRVVDGNTIYF.